The TCR beta chain under discussion was sequenced for a study of shared clonotypes between healthy human individuals. Study details: The cohort comprised a couple of women and a few men. Their ages spanned 18 to 49 years.

Germline lookup yields CDR1 SGDLS and CDR2 YYNGEE. The CDR3 sequence is 16 residues long. With V trimmed by 0 bases and J by 6 bases, 9 bases remained unmatched. In the case of this clone: Its antigen is not identified.

On sorted subsets, replicate PCRs used approximately 190 ng DNA, or about 30,000 T cell genomes. Repertoires were generated with immunoSEQ multiplex PCR, while TCRdb's copy carries only in-frame clones and drops some. This sample carries roughly 1.5 million clones, approximately 98% of them seen once, and the ten largest clones take less than 0.55%. Caucasian adults residing in Nashville, Tennessee made up all the donors. Overall study results and limits: Larger richness was generally estimated for naive than memory subsets.

The sequencing input was naive CD4+ T cells sorted from blood. Subset here: CD45RA+ positively selected. The clonotype was recovered from a man aged 30 to 39 in good health. This chain connects TRBV9 to TRBJ1-1; 9 bases agree with TRBD1. The CDR3 nucleotides read TGTGCCAGCAGCGTAGAACTTACAGGGGGCTGGTCTGAAGCTTTCTTT. Amino acid sequence: CASSVELTGGWSEAFF.